This T cell receptor (beta chain) comes out of a study of blood T cell repertoires in COVID-19 (dated by TCRdb to the early 2020s). For the study in its entirety: Samples from collaborators originated in the United States, Italy and Spain and spanned both the acute and convalescent phases of COVID-19. The prospective study material was composed of cDNA or gDNA derived from T cells, B-cell-depleted T cells, or PBMCs. Subjects who had been exposed to COVID-19, were actively infected with it, or had recovered from it provided the deeply sampled blood TCRbeta repertoires that made up the dataset. The repertoires were released in a freely available public database intended as a resource for research on the immune response to SARS-CoV-2. The samples were drawn from two sources: the first 160 participants of the ongoing ImmuneRACE study, and 1,254 subjects contributed by 6 global collaborators. Sample metadata almost always included a de-identified subject ID, COVID-19 status, age in years and sex. Where HLA class I and class II types were available, the types were taken from metadata supplied by the sample provider, not from assay-based typing. The investigation overall reported the following: The amount of clinical and demographic metadata varied by source and participant and was provided uncurated.

This clone has just one count. Its antigen specificity is not known. Base-call qualities are not available, and no considerably larger clone is one nucleotide away. The collaborating institutions used their own protocols to collect whole blood in K2EDTA tubes. For TCRbeta analysis, collaborators shipped samples as frozen whole blood, isolated PBMCs, or DNA extracted from either of those sample types. For this chain, trimming is 5 bases at the V end and 7 bases at the J end, and the number of junction bases without a gene match is 8. Including cysteine and phenylalanine, the CDR3 has 13 amino acids. Only the CDR3 DNA is retained, 39 bases long and in frame from the first base. The immunoSEQ Assay, a bias-controlled multiplex PCR, was used to amplify TCRbeta CDR3 regions from genomic DNA. In the paper's pipeline: Nucleated cell counts per sample were estimated from amplification of reference gene primers within the assay. To quantify the absolute abundance of each unique TCRbeta CDR3 rearrangement, sequence reads were collapsed and filtered. Productive Simpson clonality was computed per sample as the square root of Simpson's diversity index over productive rearrangements. Held by TCRdb, this immuneACCESS table contains in-frame sequences only and omits some clones. Under half of the omission traces to an unresolved V gene where checked; the cause of the rest is unknown. The D gene and trimming were derived from the DNA, and the V and J assignments and clone size from that table. The sample records roughly 150,000 clones, around four fifths of which are singletons. Roughly a tenth of the sample comes from the top ten.

The sequence was obtained from a human donor in a cohort sampled during active COVID-19. The sample taken for sequencing was peripheral blood. This chain joins TRBV12-3 or TRBV12-4 to TRBJ2-7; TRBD2 agrees with 7 junctional bases. The CDR3: CASSQTSFREQYF. DNA sequence: TGTGCCAGCAGTCAGACTAGCTTTAGGGAGCAGTACTTC.